This T cell receptor (beta chain) was sequenced in a study of cytomegalovirus exposure and HLA in healthy donors (dated by TCRdb to between 2016 and 2019). At the level of the whole study: In an earlier analysis of under 750 of the donors, 250 to 350 Gb of sequence data and roughly 100 million unique TCR beta sequences from roughly 190 million T cells were reported. Around 320 gigabases of sequencing data and approximately 85 million unique TCR sequences were included in an early release covering roughly 600 HLA-typed donors. Among the approximately 420 genotyped donors, about 85% belonged to the genetic ancestry cluster associated with self-reported Caucasian donors. The study was designed to test whether signatures of past pathogen exposure could be identified by cataloging public T cell receptors. The T cell repertoires of 666 subjects were profiled by immunosequencing and related to cytomegalovirus serostatus. Besides the first cohort of approximately 670 subjects, a separate validation cohort made up of around 120 different subjects was used. The study combined high-throughput TCR immunosequencing, statistical association of individual TCRs with disease status, and machine learning to predict cytomegalovirus infection status. A later analysis re-examined previously published TCR beta repertoires from roughly 650 donors and added high-resolution HLA genotyping to investigate patterns of TCR occurrence. Rather than using new phenotypic data, the later analysis identified candidate immune exposures from TCR beta sequences and from how often those sequences occurred across donors. An earlier analysis of a few hundred of the donors applied high-throughput TCR beta sequencing to assess whether each TCR beta V gene segment acted as functional or pseudogenic. Alongside the repertoire data, information on donor age, sex, ethnicity and CMV serostatus was compiled. A later genetic analysis used genome-wide SNP genotypes for about three fifths of the 666 donors, treating that subset as a discovery cohort. All discovery cohort repertoires had been generated using a single sequencing platform. HLA typing included class I and class II loci at four-digit resolution. The number of donors typed differed by locus, with 629-630 for A, B, C, DRB1 and DQB1, 522 for DQA1, over 600 for DPA1, and around 460 for DPB1. A handful of DR-DQ haplotypes were handled as single units for association and clustering because linkage in the cohort was strong. On average, around 230,000 unique TCR beta nucleotide sequences were sequenced per donor among a few hundred genotyped donors of the cohort, with 15% to 20% of those sequences being non-productive.

In total, roughly 670 healthy bone marrow donors made up the cohort. All cohort members were sampled while nominally healthy, although unrecorded immune exposures were likely present. The donor was CMV seronegative and was included in the group of several hundred seronegative cohort members. A peripheral blood sample was collected from each donor, and TCR beta sequencing was performed on peripheral blood mononuclear cells. Genomic DNA was extracted from the blood cell samples with the Qiagen DNeasy Blood Extraction Kit. As concerns this clone: It lacks a known antigen. Per-base quality was not reported, and no clone a single base away is much larger than it.

The germline V gene provides CDR1 MDHEN and CDR2 SYDVKM. Counted from cysteine to phenylalanine, this CDR3 has 14 amino acids. Only the CDR3 DNA is retained, 42 bases long and in frame from the first base. V has 4 bases trimmed and J has 9 bases trimmed; junction bases matching no gene number 6. Library method: the immunoSEQ multiplex PCR assay. The multiplex PCR relied on a mix of 60 forward primers for TCR Vbeta segments and 13 reverse primers for TCR Jbeta segments. Amplification of the CDR3 region of rearranged TCR beta genes was performed with a multiplex PCR assay on genomic DNA. The amplified TCR beta libraries were sequenced on the Illumina HiSeq System as 87-base-pair reads. On the authors' methods: A later analysis tallied roughly 80 million unique TCR beta chains across the approximately 670 repertoires, and approximately 9.9 million of those chains were shared by two or more donors. A nearest-neighbor algorithm error-corrected the raw reads and collapsed the reads into unique sequences, merging closely related sequences to remove PCR and sequencing errors. V, D and J gene segments were assigned by aligning CDR3 sequences to IMGT reference sequences. Each retained sequence needed at least a six-nucleotide match to both a V gene segment and a J gene segment. A rearrangement counted as productive if the CDR3 had no stop codons and remained in frame with V and J, and every other rearrangement counted as non-productive. CDR3 was defined by IMGT convention, running from the second conserved V-encoded cysteine to the conserved J-encoded phenylalanine. Sequences without an unambiguous match to a single V gene segment were excluded from the earlier analysis of about 630 of the donors. An earlier analysis of several hundred of the donors called V segments functional above 56.7% productive rearrangements and segregating when the between-donor standard deviation exceeded 5%. A statistical classification framework was developed to diagnose cytomegalovirus status using the catalog of TCR beta chain sequences. A later analysis assigned V and J genes by comparing TCR nucleotide sequences with IMGT/GENE-DB human TR gene sequences. In a later analysis, CDR3 sequences and most-parsimonious VDJ recombination scenarios were assigned using the TCRdist pipeline. In a later analysis, each TCR beta chain was defined by its CDR3 amino acid sequence together with its V-gene family, and reads lacking a unique V-gene family were excluded. As a way to deal with suspected cross-contamination and a sequencing artifact, a later analysis dropped 450 to 600 nucleotide sequences that were highly shared and had low generation probability. A later analysis calculated a clonal expansion index for each public chain from normalized within-repertoire ranks of inferred template counts. In a later analysis, generation probabilities were computed using a VDJ recombination model fitted to out-of-frame rearrangements, and the results were checked against IGoR. A later analysis scored TCR-TCR, TCR-HLA and TCR-CMV co-occurrence with hypergeometric tests, applying a repertoire-size bias correction to TCR pairs. In a later analysis, false discovery rates were estimated by permuting HLA or CMV assignments 20 times. In a later analysis, co-occurring TCRs were grouped using DBSCAN, and TCRdist sequence similarity was added for clustering within HLA-allele-positive subsets. For co-occurrence clustering, repertoires with fewer than 30,000 or more than 120,000 public chains were excluded, along with roughly 5 repertoires with anomalous nucleotide sharing. In its TCRdb copy, this immuneACCESS table keeps in-frame sequences only and misses some clones. Where compared with another copy, unresolved V genes explain less than half of these, and the others have no known cause. V and J calls and clone size come straight from that table; D and trimming were deduced from the DNA. For this sample there are roughly 160,000 clones; 75% to 85% appear just once. In total, the top ten clones hold 13% of the sample.

What the study reported, not specific to this receptor: In both the original and validation cohorts, the classifier was reported to diagnose cytomegalovirus status with high specificity and sensitivity. A few of the identified cytomegalovirus-associated TCR beta chains were confirmed in vitro to be specific for cytomegalovirus antigens. Specific HLA alleles were associated with 15,000 to 20,000 TCR beta sequences at a false discovery rate of 0.05 in a later analysis. V-gene and J-gene trimming of TCR beta chains was associated with a missense DCLRE1C variant in a later genetic analysis, and the association was replicated in an independent cohort. A cluster of highly shared sequence variants was judged likely to represent a technical artifact of the sequencing pipeline. Because some donors lacked HLA typing at each locus, the association tests relied only on the typed subset. Compared with equally common non-associated chains, HLA-associated TCR beta chains in a later analysis were more clonally expanded and had lower generation probabilities. Most TCR sequences were seen in very few donors, while some public TCRs were found in many individuals. In a later genetic analysis, fewer N-insertions in productive TCRs were reported among donors in an Asian-associated ancestry cluster than the roughly 700-donor mean. A later analysis found that TCR association rates varied across HLA loci, with DRB1 alleles showing the most associated TCRs and HLA-C alleles the fewest. Linkage disequilibrium might explain the correlated functional status among segregating V segments, but an unknown experimental factor could not be ruled out. In an earlier analysis of approximately 590 of the donors, most TCR beta V segments appeared in productive rearrangements about 90% or about 30% of the time, broadly matching IMGT annotations. A further reported finding was that TCR beta sequences accurately predicted the HLA-A and HLA-B alleles for most subjects in the first cohort. Because counts were too low, about 15 rarely observed V segments, including chromosome 9 orphons, were left out of the earlier analysis of a few hundred of the donors. Strong co-occurrence of HLA alleles, especially DR and DQ, made assigning TCR associations to individual alleles difficult. According to the authors, the approach could potentially be generalized to other disease states and immunological phenotypes. Because the 87-base-pair reads could not distinguish some IMGT-functional V segments, including TRBV6-2 and TRBV6-3, those segments were excluded. A later analysis reported that several top co-occurrence clusters appeared linked to parvovirus B19, influenza, CMV and Epstein-Barr virus. The study gave a list of roughly 150 TCR beta chains associated with cytomegalovirus. CMV serostatus was the only immune exposure information available for the cohort. According to a later analysis, most CMV-associated TCR beta chains appeared to be HLA-restricted, and the HLA associations seemed to be driven largely by CMV exposure. The cohort was sequenced for TCR beta chains only, and without alpha or paired-chain data the features that could be detected were limited. Sequencing depth was assumed to be roughly uniform across donors in the presence/absence analyses, though that assumption may not hold.

Here the chain combines TRBV28 and TRBJ1-6, with TRBD1 matching 7 junction bases. This receptor was taken from a woman between 50 and 59 years old in good health and CMV-seronegative. The sample comprised PBMCs. CDR3 sequence: CASSSSDRASPLHF. The nucleotide sequence is given as TGTGCCAGCAGTTCCTCAGACAGGGCTTCACCCCTCCACTTT.